These 28 T cell receptor beta chains share one sample of origin, sequenced in a study of blood T cell repertoires in COVID-19. Profiling relied on immunoSEQ multiplex PCR, and the TCRdb table lists in-frame clones only, not all of them. The sample yields just over 250,000 clones, around 86% seen once. The sequenced sample was peripheral blood. The origin of the receptors is a man aged 35 to 55 who had recovered from COVID-19.

The V call is TRBV5-6, the J call TRBJ1-1; no definite D call. V shed 7 bases and J shed 11 bases, with 18 bases lying between them. CDR3 length equals 12 residues. Germline V gene lookup returns CDR1 SGHDT and CDR2 YYEEEE. The CDR3 DNA sequence: TGTGCCAGCGCCGCGAGACATTTAGGCGCTTTCTTT. It encodes CASAARHLGAFF.

This chain uses TRBV7-9 with TRBJ2-2; 8 bases line up with TRBD1. The germline V gene encodes CDR1 SEHNR and CDR2 FQNEAQ (reference sequence). The CDR3 has 16 amino acids. With 5 bases clipped from V and 3 bases from J, the junction kept 8 bases outside the gene matches. The CDR3 sequence: CASSPRQGLDTGELFF. The CDR3 DNA reads TGTGCCAGCAGCCCTCGACAGGGGCTAGACACCGGGGAGCTGTTTTTT.

This clone was counted a few times. The chain uses TRBV5-6 and TRBJ2-2; possible D gene TRBD2, 5 bases. V lost 5 bases and J 6 bases, leaving 17 bases between the germline ends. The length of the CDR3 is 15 residues. Germline V CDR1 and CDR2: SGHDT, YYEEEE. The CDR3 region is CASSNPGFRAGELFF. The DNA for the CDR3 is TGTGCCAGCAGTAACCCGGGGTTTCGGGCCGGGGAGCTGTTTTTT.

The CDR3 coding sequence is TGCAGCGTGCCCAGGACTAGCGGATGGGGTGAGCAGTTCTTC. Translation gives CSVPRTSGWGEQFF. This chain joins TRBV29-1 and TRBJ2-1, with TRBD2 matching over 10 bases. V lost 6 bases and J lost 9; bases outside the gene matches: 11. Germline loops: CDR1 SQVTM, CDR2 ANQGSEA. The CDR3 is 14 residues long.

This clone was picked up one time. J is TRBJ2-7 and V is TRBV6-5; 8 bases map to TRBD2. The V segment lost 0 bases and the J segment 2 bases; nucleotides outside the gene matches: 3. CDR1 and CDR2 from the germline V gene are MNHEY and SVGAGI. The CDR3 extends over 15 amino acids. CDR3 amino acids: CASSYSRLATYEQYF. Written as DNA, the CDR3 is TGTGCCAGCAGTTACTCGAGACTAGCGACCTACGAGCAGTACTTC.

The chain is built from TRBV12-3 or TRBV12-4 and TRBJ2-7; 7 bases map to TRBD1. This CDR3 contains 13 residues. V dropped 2 bases and J dropped 3; count of bases not matched to a gene: 1. CDR3 loop: CASSLRQGYEQYF. The CDR3 nucleotides read TGTGCCAGCAGTTTAAGACAGGGCTACGAGCAGTACTTC.

V is TRBV15 and J is TRBJ1-4; TRBD1 might be the D (5 bases). CDR3 length: 17 amino acids. The V end was cut by 3 bases, the J end by 6 bases, with 20 bases between. Germline loops: CDR1 LNHNV, CDR2 YYDKDF (reference sequence). The DNA of the CDR3 is TGTGCCACCAGCAGGACGGTGGGGCAGGGAATTGATGAAAAACTGTTTTTT. It yields the protein CATSRTVGQGIDEKLFF.

This clone occurred a few times. J is TRBJ2-5 and V is TRBV7-8; 8 nucleotides align to TRBD2. The germline CDR1 and CDR2 sequences are SGHVS and FQNEAQ. Trimming at V came to 4 bases and at J to 5 bases, leaving 6 bases not matched to a gene. The CDR3 is 14 amino acids. The CDR3 DNA follows: TGTGCCAGCAGCTCAGCGGGAGTCTTGGAGACCCAGTACTTC. Translated, it gives CASSSAGVLETQYF.

The sample holds a few counts of this clone. The gene calls are TRBV5-6 and TRBJ1-5; the D gene is possibly TRBD1 (5 bases). Trimming cost V 1 base and J 1 base, with 9 bases left between them. The germline CDR1 and CDR2 sequences are SGHDT and YYEEEE. This CDR3 is 15 amino acids long. For the CDR3, the DNA is TGTGCCAGCAGCTTGCGGGGGGGAAGCAATCAGCCCCAGCATTTT. This codes for CASSLRGGSNQPQHF.

The J gene is TRBJ2-7, the V gene TRBV19; D call uncertain. V was trimmed by 5 bases and J by 6 bases, leaving 17 bases between them. Germline lookup yields CDR1 LNHDA and CDR2 SQIVND (reference sequence). The CDR3 length is 14 residues. This CDR3 is CASSLRHEPLEQYF. As DNA, the CDR3 is TGTGCCAGTAGTCTCCGACATGAACCTCTCGAGCAGTACTTC.

The CDR3 loop is CASSLAGVPGANVLTF. CDR3 coding DNA: TGTGCCAGCAGCTTGGCTGGAGTACCTGGGGCCAACGTCCTGACTTTC. The gene calls are TRBV5-4 and TRBJ2-6, with no clear D. Looked up from germline, CDR1 is SGHNT and CDR2 is YYREEE (reference sequence). V gave up 0 bases and J gave up 2 bases, with 9 bases separating them. The length of the CDR3 is 16 residues.

In nucleotides, the CDR3 is TGTGCCACGAGGGACAGGGGGGGGTCTGGGGCCAACGTCCTGACTTTC. As protein: CATRDRGGSGANVLTF. The chain combines TRBV19 with TRBJ2-6; TRBD1 matches at 11 bases. CDR1 and CDR2 (germline): LNHDA, SQIVND (reference sequence). Losses at the gene ends were 10 bases for V and 1 base for J; bases not matched to a gene: 6. The CDR3 has 16 residues.

The chain employs TRBV4-1 and TRBJ2-1; D may be TRBD1 (6 bases). Germline V gene lookup returns CDR1 MGHRA and CDR2 YSYEKL. Trimming shortened V by 3 bases and J by 6 bases, and 21 bases separated the two germline ends. The CDR3 has 17 residues. CDR3 residues: CASSHTTGTLLPNEQFF. The CDR3 nucleotides are TGCGCCAGCAGCCATACTACCGGGACACTCCTCCCCAATGAGCAGTTCTTC.

V and J are TRBV20-1 and TRBJ2-7, with 8 positions matching TRBD2. Germline CDR1 is DFQATT and CDR2 is SNEGSKA (reference sequence). This CDR3 is built from 15 residues. V lost 3 bases, J lost 3 bases, and 10 bases stayed unmatched. CDR3 sequence reads: CSASMASGPFYEQYF. The CDR3 region has the DNA TGCAGTGCTAGTATGGCTAGCGGGCCGTTCTACGAGCAGTACTTC.

This clone was counted a single time. The rearrangement links TRBV4-1 to TRBJ2-5; TRBD1 aligns across 8 bases. Germline V lookup: CDR1 MGHRA, CDR2 YSYEKL. V shed 2 bases and J 5 bases; nucleotides not matched to a gene: 10. This CDR3 is built from 16 residues. The CDR3 bases are TGCGCCAGCAGCCAACTGGGACAGGCCCTTGGGGAGACCCAGTACTTC. This translates into CASSQLGQALGETQYF.

V gene TRBV5-1 combines with J gene TRBJ2-7; 9 nucleotides line up with TRBD1. Trimming removed 3 bases from V and 4 bases from J; junction bases left unmatched: 11. Germline assignment: CDR1 SGHRS and CDR2 YFSETQ. The CDR3 consists of 16 residues. CDR3 sequence (DNA): TGCGCCAGCAGCTCCGTTCGAGGACAGGGGTCTTACGAGCAGTACTTC. Translated, it gives CASSSVRGQGSYEQYF. Full variable domain (outside the CDR3, taken from reference TRBV5-1 and TRBJ2-7): KAGVTQTPRYLIKTRGQQVTLSCSPISGHRSVSWYQQTPGQGLQFLFEYFSETQRNKGNFPGRFSGRQFSNSRSEMNVSTLELGDSALYLCASSSVRGQGSYEQYFGPGTRLTVT.

V and J are TRBV11-2 and TRBJ2-2; TRBD2 matches 7 bases. From germline, CDR1 is SGHAT and CDR2 FQNNGV. The trim removed 5 bases at V and 12 bases at J, leaving 6 bases unmatched. The CDR3 runs 12 residues. CDR3 loop: CASSLGGVQLFF. The CDR3 region has the DNA TGTGCCAGCAGCCTGGGGGGGGTTCAGCTGTTTTTT.

The chain uses TRBV28 and TRBJ1-6, with D unclear. This CDR3 region has 13 residues. The germline V and J ends were trimmed by 3 bases and 7 bases, with 7 bases remaining between them. Germline-derived CDR1 and CDR2 are MDHEN and SYDVKM. CDR3 sequence: CASSFTKNSPLHF. Here the CDR3 DNA reads TGTGCCAGCAGTTTTACAAAGAATTCACCCCTCCACTTT.

The V and J genes are TRBV6-2 or TRBV6-3 and TRBJ2-1; TRBD2 matches 8 bases. Germline V gives CDR1 MNHEY, CDR2 SVGEGT. With V trimmed by 4 bases and J by 2 bases, 7 bases remained unmatched. The CDR3 runs to 16 residues. CDR3 sequence (DNA): TGTGCCAGCAGTTGGGAACCGGGACTAGCCTACAATGAGCAGTTCTTC. Protein product: CASSWEPGLAYNEQFF.

The chain uses TRBV7-9 and TRBJ2-5; tentative D call: TRBD2 (5 bases). From germline, CDR1 is SEHNR and CDR2 FQNEAQ (reference sequence). The CDR3 sequence is 14 residues long. V was trimmed by 5 bases and J by 2 bases, leaving 12 bases between them. The CDR3 loop reads CASSPRRTQETQYF. CDR3 nucleotides: TGTGCCAGCAGCCCCCGAAGGACTCAAGAGACCCAGTACTTC.

V and J are TRBV2 and TRBJ2-7; TRBD1 agrees at 8 bases. J lost 2 bases, V lost 9 bases, and 6 bases had no gene match. CDR1 and CDR2 from the germline V gene are SNHLY and FYNNEI. The CDR3 length is 13 residues. In nucleotides, the CDR3 is TGTGCCAGATCCGGGACAGGCCCCTACGAGCAGTACTTC. Translated: CARSGTGPYEQYF.

V usage is TRBV18 and J usage is TRBJ1-1; D ambiguous. Trimming stripped 3 bases from V and 12 bases from J, with 17 bases between. The CDR3 is 13 residues long. The germline CDR1 and CDR2 sequences are KGHSH and LQKENI. For the CDR3, the DNA is TGTGCCAGCTCACCCCCCACAACCCTGGAGACTTTCTTT. It codes for CASSPPTTLETFF.

V is TRBV12-3 or TRBV12-4 and J is TRBJ1-2, with D possibly matching TRBD1 (6 bases). This CDR3 contains 13 residues. V shed 5 bases and J shed 6 bases, with 13 bases lying between them. CDR3 amino acids: CASSPRTDHGYTF. The CDR3 DNA reads as TGTGCCAGCAGTCCAAGGACAGATCATGGCTACACCTTC.

The J gene is TRBJ2-7, the V gene TRBV29-1, with a possible D match to TRBD2 (6 bases). This CDR3 has 13 amino acids. Trimming took off 6 bases at V and 0 bases at J, with 12 bases between the two ends. The germline V gene encodes CDR1 SQVTM and CDR2 ANQGSEA. Here the CDR3 reads CSVSSATSYEQYF. Here the CDR3 DNA reads TGCAGCGTGTCTAGCGCCACCTCCTACGAGCAGTACTTC.

The rearrangement links TRBV27 to TRBJ2-7, with 9 nucleotides matching TRBD1. CDR1 and CDR2 (germline): MNHEY, SMNVEV (reference sequence). The CDR3 length is 14 residues. Trimming removed 5 bases from V and 2 bases from J; junction bases left unmatched: 4. CDR3 coding DNA: TGTGCCAGCAGTCCGGGACAGGGCCCCTACGAGCAGTACTTC. This gives the protein CASSPGQGPYEQYF.

The chain combines TRBV18 with TRBJ2-1; 7 nucleotides match TRBD2. The CDR3 sequence is 14 residues long. The V segment lost 1 base and the J segment 9 bases; nucleotides outside the gene matches: 6. Germline V gene sequence: CDR1 KGHSH, CDR2 LQKENI. CDR3 sequence reads: CASSPQSLAAEQFF. The CDR3 coding sequence is TGTGCCAGCTCACCACAATCCCTAGCGGCTGAGCAGTTCTTC.

CDR3 sequence reads: CASSHAQSGEGEADTQYF. CDR3 nucleotides: TGCGCCAGCAGCCACGCTCAAAGCGGGGAGGGAGAGGCAGATACGCAGTATTTT. The J gene is TRBJ2-3, the V gene TRBV4-1, with 7 bases fitting TRBD2. V lost 3 bases and J lost 4; bases outside the gene matches: 16. Per germline, CDR1 MGHRA and CDR2 YSYEKL. The CDR3 sequence is 18 residues long.

The chain has TRBV2 and TRBJ1-1; a possible D gene is TRBD1 (6 bases). CDR1 is SNHLY, CDR2 FYNNEI, per germline. The CDR3 is 14 residues long. Trimming cost V 8 bases and J 0 bases, with 13 bases left between them. The CDR3 DNA reads as TGTGCCAGCGGCCTAACAGGGATGAACACTGAAGCTTTCTTT. Its translation is CASGLTGMNTEAFF.